This TCR beta chain comes out of a study of CD8 T cells in Susac syndrome. Sequencing of TCR beta drew on CD8+ and CD4+ T cells from blood. It was with random hexamers that roughly 0.45 to 1 ug RNA was reverse transcribed. TCR beta CDR3 was amplified by immunoSEQ covering 54 Vbeta and 13 Jbeta. TCRdb processed the immunoSEQ multiplex PCR reads anew with MiXCR; each CDR3 protein has one entry. Of around 100,000 distinct CDR3 sequences in the sample, 95% are singletons; the top ten hold 0.25% to 0.35%. Germline V gene data show CDR1 as SGHTA and CDR2 as FQGTGA. Trimming left V 5 bases short and J 4 bases short, with 17 bases between. CDR3 length: 15 amino acids.

The sequence derives from a human donor with Susac syndrome. The sequenced sample consisted of CD8+ T cells from PBMCs. The rearrangement uses TRBV7-3 and TRBJ1-1; the D gene is possibly TRBD1 (5 bases). The CDR3 DNA reads TGTGCCAGCAGCCCCGTAGGAGGGGAGATCACTGAAGCTTTCTTT. This encodes CASSPVGGEITEAFF.